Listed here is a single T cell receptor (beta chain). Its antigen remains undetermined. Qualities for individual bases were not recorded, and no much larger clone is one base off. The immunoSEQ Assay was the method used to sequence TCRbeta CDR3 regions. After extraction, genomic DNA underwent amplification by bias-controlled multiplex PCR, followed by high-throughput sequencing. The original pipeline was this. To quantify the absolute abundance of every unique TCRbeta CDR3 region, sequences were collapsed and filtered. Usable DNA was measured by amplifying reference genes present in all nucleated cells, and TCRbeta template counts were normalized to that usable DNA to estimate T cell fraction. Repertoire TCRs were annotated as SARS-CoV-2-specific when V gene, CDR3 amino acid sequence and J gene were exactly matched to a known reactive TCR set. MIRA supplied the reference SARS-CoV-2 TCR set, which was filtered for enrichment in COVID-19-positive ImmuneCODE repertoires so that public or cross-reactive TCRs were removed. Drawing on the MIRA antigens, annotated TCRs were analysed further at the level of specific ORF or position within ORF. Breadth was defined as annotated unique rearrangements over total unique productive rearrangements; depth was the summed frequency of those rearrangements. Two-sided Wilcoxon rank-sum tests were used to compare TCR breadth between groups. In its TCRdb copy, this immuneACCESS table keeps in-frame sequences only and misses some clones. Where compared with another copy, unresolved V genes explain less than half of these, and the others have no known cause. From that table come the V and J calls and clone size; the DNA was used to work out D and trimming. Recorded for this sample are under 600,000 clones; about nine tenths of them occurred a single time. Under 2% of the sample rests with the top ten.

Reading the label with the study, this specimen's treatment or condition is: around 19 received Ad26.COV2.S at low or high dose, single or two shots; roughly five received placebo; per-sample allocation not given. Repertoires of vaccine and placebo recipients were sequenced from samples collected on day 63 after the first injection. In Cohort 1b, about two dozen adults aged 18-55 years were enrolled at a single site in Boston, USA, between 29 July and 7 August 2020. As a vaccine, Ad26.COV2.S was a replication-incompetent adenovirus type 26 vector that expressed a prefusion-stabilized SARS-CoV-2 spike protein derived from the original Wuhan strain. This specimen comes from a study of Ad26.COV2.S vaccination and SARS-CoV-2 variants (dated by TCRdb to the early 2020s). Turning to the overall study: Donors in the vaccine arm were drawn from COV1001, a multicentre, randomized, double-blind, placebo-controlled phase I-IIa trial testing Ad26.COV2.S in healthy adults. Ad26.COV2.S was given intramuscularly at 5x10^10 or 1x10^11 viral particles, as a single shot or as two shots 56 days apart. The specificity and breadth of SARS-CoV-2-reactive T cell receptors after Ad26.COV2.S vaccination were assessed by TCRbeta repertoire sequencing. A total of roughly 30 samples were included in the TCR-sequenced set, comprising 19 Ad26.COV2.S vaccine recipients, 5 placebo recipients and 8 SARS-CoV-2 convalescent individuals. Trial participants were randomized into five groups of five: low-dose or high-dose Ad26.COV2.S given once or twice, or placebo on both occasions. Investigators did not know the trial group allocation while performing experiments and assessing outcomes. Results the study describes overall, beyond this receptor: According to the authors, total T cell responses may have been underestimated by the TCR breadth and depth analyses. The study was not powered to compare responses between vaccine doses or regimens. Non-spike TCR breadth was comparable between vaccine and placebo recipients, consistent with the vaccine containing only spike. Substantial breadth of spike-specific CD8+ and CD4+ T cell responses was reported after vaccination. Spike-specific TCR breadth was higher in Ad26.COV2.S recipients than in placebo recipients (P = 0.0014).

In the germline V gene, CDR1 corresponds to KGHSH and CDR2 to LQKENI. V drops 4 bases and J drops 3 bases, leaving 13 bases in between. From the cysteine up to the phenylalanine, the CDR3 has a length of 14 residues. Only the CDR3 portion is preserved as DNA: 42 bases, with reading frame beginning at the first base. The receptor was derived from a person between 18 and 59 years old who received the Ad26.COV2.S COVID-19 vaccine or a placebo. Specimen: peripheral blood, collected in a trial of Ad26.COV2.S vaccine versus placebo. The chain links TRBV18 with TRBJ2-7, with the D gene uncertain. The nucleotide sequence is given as TGTGCCAGCTCACTCAGCTTGGTCAACTACGAGCAGTACTTC. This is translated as CASSLSLVNYEQYF.